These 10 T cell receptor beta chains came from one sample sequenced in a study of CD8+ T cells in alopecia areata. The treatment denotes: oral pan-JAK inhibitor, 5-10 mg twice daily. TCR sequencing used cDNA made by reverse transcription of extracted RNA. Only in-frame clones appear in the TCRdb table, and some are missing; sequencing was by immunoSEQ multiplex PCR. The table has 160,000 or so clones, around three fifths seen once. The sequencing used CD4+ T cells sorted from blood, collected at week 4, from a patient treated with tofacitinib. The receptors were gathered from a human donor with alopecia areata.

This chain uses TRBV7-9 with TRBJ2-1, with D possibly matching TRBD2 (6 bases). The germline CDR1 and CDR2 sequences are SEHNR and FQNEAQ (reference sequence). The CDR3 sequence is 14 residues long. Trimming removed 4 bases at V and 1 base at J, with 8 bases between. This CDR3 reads CASSSGLSYNEQFF. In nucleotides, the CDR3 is TGTGCCAGCAGCTCGGGACTGTCCTACAATGAGCAGTTCTTC. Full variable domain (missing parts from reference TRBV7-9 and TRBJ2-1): DTGVSQNPRHKITKRGQNVTFRCDPISEHNRLYWYRQTLGQGPEFLTYFQNEAQLEKSRLLSDRFSAERPKGSFSTLEIQRTEQGDSAMYLCASSSGLSYNEQFFGPGTRLTVL.

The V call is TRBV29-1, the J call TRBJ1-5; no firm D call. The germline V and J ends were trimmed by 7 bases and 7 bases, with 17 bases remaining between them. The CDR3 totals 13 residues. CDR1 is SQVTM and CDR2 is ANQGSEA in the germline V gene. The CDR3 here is CSERPFSAQPQHF. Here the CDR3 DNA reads TGCAGCGAAAGACCCTTTTCCGCCCAGCCCCAGCATTTT. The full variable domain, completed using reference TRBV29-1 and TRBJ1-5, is SAVISQKPSRDICQRGTSLTIQCQVDSQVTMMFWYRQQPGQSLTLIATANQGSEATYESGFVIDKFPISRPNLTFSTLTVSNMSPEDSSIYLCSERPFSAQPQHFGDGTRLSIL.

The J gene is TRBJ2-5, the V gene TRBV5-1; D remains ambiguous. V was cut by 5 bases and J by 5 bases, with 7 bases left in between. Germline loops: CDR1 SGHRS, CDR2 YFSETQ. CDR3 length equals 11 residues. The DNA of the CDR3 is TGCGCCAGCAGAGGTTCTGAGACCCAGTACTTC. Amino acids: CASRGSETQYF.

Here the CDR3 reads CAWSQGMGTQYF. In DNA, the CDR3 is TGTGCCTGGTCCCAGGGGATGGGGACCCAGTACTTC. The chain has TRBV30 and TRBJ2-5, with TRBD1 as a possible D gene (6 bases). The ends were cut back, 5 bases at V and 7 bases at J, with 14 bases in the middle. The CDR3 extends over 12 amino acids. Germline CDR1 is GTSNPN and CDR2 is SVGIG (reference sequence).

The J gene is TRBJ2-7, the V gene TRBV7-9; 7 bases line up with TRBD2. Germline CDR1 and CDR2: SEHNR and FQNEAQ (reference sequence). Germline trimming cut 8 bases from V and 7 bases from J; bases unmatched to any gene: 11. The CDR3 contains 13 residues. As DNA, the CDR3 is TGTGCCAGCGGAGCGGGGTTGTCTGTGGAGCAGTACTTC. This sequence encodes CASGAGLSVEQYF.

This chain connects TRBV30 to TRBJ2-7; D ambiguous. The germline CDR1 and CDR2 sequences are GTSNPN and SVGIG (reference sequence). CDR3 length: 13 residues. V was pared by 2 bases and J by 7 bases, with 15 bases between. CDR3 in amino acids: CAWSSHKHWEQYF. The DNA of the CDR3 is TGTGCCTGGAGTTCACACAAACATTGGGAGCAGTACTTC.

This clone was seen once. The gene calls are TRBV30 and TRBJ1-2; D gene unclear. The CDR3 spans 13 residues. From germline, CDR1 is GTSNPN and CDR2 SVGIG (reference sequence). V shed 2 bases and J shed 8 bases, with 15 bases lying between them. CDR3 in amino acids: CAWSPPLPYGYTF. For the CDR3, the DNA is TGTGCCTGGAGTCCTCCCTTGCCCTACGGCTACACCTTC.

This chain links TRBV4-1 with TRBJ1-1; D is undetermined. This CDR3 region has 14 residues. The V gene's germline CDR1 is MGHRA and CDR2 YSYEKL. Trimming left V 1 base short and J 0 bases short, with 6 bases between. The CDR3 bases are TGCGCCAGCAGCCAAGTTGACCTGAACACTGAAGCTTTCTTT. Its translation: CASSQVDLNTEAFF.

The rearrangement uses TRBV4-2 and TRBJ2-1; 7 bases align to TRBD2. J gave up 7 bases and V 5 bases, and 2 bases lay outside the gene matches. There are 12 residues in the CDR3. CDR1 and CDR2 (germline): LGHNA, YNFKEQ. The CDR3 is CASSFGGNEQFF. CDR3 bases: TGTGCCAGCAGCTTCGGGGGGAATGAGCAGTTCTTC.

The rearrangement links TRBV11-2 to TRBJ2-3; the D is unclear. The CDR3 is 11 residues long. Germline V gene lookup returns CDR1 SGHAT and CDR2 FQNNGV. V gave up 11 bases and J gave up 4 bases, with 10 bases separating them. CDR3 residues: CACLRADTQYF. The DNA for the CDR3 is TGTGCCTGCCTTAGGGCAGATACGCAGTATTTT.